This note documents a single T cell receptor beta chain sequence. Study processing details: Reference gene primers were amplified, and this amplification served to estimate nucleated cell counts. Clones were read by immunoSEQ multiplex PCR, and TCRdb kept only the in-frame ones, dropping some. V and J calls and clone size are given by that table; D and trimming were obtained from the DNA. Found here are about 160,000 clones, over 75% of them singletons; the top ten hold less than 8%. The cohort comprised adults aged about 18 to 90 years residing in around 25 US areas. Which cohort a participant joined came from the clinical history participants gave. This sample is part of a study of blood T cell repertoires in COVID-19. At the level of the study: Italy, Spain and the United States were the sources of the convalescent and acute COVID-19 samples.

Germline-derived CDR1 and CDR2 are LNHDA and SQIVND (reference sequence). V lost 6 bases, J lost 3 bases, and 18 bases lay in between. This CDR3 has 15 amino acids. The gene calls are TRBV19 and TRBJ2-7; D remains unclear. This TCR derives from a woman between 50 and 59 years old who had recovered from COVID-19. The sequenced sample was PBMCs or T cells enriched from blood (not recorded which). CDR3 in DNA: TGTGCCAGTAGCAAAGACACCCAGCTCCGCTACGAGCAGTACTTC. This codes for CASSKDTQLRYEQYF. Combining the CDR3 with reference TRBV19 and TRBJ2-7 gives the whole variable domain DGGITQSPKYLFRKEGQNVTLSCEQNLNHDAMYWYRQDPGQGLRLIYYSQIVNDFQKGDIAEGYSVSREKKESFPLTVTSAQKNPTAFYLCASSKDTQLRYEQYFGPGTRLTVT.